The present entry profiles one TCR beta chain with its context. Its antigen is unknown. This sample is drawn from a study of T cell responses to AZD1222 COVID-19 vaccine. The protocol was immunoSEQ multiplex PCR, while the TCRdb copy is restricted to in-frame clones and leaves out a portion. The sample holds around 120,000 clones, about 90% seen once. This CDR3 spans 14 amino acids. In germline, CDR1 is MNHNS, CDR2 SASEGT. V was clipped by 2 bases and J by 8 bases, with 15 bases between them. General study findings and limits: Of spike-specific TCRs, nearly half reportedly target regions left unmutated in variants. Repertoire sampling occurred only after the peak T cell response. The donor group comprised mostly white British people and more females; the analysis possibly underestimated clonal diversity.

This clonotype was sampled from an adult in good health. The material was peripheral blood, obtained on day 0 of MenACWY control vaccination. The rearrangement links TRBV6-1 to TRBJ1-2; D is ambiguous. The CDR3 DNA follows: TGTGCCAGCAGTGAACTGTATGGGCTTCGGGGCTACACCTTC. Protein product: CASSELYGLRGYTF.